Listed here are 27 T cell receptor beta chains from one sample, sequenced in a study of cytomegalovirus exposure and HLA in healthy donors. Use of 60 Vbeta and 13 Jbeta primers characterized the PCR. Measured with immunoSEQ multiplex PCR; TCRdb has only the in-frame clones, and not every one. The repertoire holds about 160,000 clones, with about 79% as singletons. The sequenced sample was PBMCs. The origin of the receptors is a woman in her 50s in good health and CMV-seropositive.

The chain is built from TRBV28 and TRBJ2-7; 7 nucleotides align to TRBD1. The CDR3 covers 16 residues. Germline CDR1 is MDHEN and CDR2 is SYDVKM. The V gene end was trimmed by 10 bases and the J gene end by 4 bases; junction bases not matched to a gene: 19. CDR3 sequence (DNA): TGTGCCACCCGGACAGGTCCAACTCGGGGTAGGTACGAGCAGTACTTC. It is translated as CATRTGPTRGRYEQYF.

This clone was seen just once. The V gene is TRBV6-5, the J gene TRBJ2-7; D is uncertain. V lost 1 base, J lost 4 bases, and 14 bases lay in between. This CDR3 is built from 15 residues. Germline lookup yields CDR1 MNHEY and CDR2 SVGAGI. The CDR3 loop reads CASSYLSSIMYEQYF. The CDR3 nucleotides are TGTGCCAGCAGTTACTTGAGCTCCATCATGTACGAGCAGTACTTC.

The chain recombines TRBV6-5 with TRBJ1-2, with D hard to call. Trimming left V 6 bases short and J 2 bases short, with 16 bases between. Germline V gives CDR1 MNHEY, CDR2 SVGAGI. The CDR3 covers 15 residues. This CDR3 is CASRAYGSENYGYTF. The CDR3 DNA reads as TGTGCCAGCAGGGCTTATGGGAGTGAGAACTATGGCTACACCTTC.

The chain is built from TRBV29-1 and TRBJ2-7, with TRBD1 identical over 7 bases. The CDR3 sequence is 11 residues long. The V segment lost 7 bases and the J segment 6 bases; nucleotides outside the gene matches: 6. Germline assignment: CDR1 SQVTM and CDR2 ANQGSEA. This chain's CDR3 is CSGARGREQYF. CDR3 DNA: TGCAGCGGTGCAAGGGGGCGCGAGCAGTACTTC.

The CDR3 protein is CASSLAGTVYNEQFF. The DNA for the CDR3 is TGTGCCAGCAGCTTAGCCGGGACAGTCTACAATGAGCAGTTCTTC. V is TRBV7-9 and J is TRBJ2-1, with 7 bases that match TRBD1. This CDR3 is 15 amino acids long. Germline CDR1 reads SEHNR; CDR2 reads FQNEAQ (reference sequence). V shed 0 bases, J shed 3 bases, and the junction held 2 bases outside the gene matches.

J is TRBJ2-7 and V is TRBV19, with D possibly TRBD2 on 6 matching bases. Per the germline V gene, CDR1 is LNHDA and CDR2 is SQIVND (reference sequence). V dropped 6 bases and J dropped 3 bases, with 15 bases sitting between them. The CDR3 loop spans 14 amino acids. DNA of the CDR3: TGTGCCAGTAGCCCGGGACTCCGCTTCTACGAGCAGTACTTC. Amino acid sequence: CASSPGLRFYEQYF.

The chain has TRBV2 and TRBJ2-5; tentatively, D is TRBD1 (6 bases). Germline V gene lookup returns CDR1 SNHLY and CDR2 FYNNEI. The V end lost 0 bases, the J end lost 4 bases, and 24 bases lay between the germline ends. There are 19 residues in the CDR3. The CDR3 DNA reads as TGTGCCAGCAGTGAAGCGCTTGGGGGCCCGGGCAGGTCATTAGAGACCCAGTACTTC. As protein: CASSEALGGPGRSLETQYF.

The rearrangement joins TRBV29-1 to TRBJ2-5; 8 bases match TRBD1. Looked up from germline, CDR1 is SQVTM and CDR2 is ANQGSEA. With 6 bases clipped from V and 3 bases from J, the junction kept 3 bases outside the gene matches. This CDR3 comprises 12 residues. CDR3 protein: CSVGDRKETQYF. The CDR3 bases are TGCAGCGTAGGGGACAGGAAAGAGACCCAGTACTTC.

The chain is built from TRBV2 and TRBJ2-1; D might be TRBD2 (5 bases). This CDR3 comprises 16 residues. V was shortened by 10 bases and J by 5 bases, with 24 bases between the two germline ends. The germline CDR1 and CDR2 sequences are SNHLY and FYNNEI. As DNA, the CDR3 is TGTGCCAAGCAGTTCGCAGAGGTAGAGGGAAACAATGAGCAGTTCTTC. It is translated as CAKQFAEVEGNNEQFF.

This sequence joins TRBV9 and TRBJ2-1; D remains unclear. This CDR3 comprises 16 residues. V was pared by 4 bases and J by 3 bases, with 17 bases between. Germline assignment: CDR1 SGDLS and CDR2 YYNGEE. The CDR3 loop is CASSFEVIKDYNEQFF. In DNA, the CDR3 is TGTGCCAGCAGCTTTGAGGTGATAAAGGACTACAATGAGCAGTTCTTC.

CDR3 DNA: TGTGCCATCAGTGAGCAGGTAATCCATGGCTACACCTTC. Translating it yields CAISEQVIHGYTF. The chain couples TRBV10-3 to TRBJ1-2; D not certain. This CDR3 contains 13 residues. Germline V lookup: CDR1 ENHRY, CDR2 SYGVKD. V lost 2 bases and J lost 6, with 10 bases in between.

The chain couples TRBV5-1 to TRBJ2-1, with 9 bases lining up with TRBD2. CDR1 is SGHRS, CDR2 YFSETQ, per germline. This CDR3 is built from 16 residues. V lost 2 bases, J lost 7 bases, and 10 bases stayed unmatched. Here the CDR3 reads CASSFPPAGGGNEQFF. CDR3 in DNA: TGCGCCAGCAGCTTCCCTCCAGCGGGGGGCGGGAATGAGCAGTTCTTC.

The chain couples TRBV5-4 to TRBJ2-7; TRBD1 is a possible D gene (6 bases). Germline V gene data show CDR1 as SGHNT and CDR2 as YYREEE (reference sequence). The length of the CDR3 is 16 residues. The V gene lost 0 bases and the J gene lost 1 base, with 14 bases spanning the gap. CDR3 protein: CASSLAQGYESYEQYF. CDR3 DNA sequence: TGTGCCAGCAGCTTGGCACAGGGTTATGAGTCCTACGAGCAGTACTTC. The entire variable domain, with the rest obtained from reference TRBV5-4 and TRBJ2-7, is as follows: ETGVTQSPTHLIKTRGQQVTLRCSSQSGHNTVSWYQQALGQGPQFIFQYYREEENGRGNFPPRFSGLQFPNYSSELNVNALELDDSALYLCASSLAQGYESYEQYFGPGTRLTVT.

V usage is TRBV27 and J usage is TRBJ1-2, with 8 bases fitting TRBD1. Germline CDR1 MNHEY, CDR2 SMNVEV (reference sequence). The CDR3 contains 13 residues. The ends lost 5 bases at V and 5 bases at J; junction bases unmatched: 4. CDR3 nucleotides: TGTGCCAGCAGTCTAAGGACAGGGTATGGCTACACCTTC. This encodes CASSLRTGYGYTF.

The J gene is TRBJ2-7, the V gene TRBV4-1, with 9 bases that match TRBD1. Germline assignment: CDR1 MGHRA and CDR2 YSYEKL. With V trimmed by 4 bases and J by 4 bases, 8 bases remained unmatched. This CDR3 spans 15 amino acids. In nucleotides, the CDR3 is TGCGCCAGCAGCCTGTCGGGACAGGGAGGATACGAGCAGTACTTC. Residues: CASSLSGQGGYEQYF.

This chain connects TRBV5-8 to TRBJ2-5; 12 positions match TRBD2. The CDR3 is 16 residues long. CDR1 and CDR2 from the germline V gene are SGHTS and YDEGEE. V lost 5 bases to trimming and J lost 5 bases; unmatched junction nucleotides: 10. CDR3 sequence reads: CASRNGVLAGGETQYF. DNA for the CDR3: TGTGCCAGCAGAAACGGGGTGCTAGCGGGAGGGGAGACCCAGTACTTC.

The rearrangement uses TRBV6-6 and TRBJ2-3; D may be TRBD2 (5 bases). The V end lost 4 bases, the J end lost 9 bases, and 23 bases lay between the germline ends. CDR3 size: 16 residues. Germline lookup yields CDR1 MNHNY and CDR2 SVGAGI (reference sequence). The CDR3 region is CASSFRVGVGFRTQYF. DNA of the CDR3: TGTGCCAGCAGTTTTAGAGTGGGAGTGGGATTTAGGACGCAGTATTTT.

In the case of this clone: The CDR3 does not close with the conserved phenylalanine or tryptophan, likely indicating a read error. The CDR3 spells CASRHTGGLGTEAFV. As DNA, the CDR3 is TGTGCCAGCAGGCATACAGGGGGTCTGGGCACTGAAGCTTTCGTT. The V gene is TRBV6-5, the J gene TRBJ1-1, with TRBD1 matching 8 bases. There are 15 residues in the CDR3. Germline assignment: CDR1 MNHEY and CDR2 SVGAGI. V lost 6 bases and J lost 4; bases outside the gene matches: 10.

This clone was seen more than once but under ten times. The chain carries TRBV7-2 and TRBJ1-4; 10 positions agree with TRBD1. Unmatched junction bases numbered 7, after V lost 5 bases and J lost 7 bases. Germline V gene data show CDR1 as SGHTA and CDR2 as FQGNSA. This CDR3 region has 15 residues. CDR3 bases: TGTGCCAGCAGCACCCGACAGGGGGCGGGTGAAAAACTGTTTTTT. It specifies CASSTRQGAGEKLFF.

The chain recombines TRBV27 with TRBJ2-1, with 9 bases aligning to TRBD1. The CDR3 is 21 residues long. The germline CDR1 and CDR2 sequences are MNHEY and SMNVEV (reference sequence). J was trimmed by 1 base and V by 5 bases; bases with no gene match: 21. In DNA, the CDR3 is TGTGCCAGCAGTCCATACCCATCCCTTACAGGGGGCGGTATTTCCTACAATGAGCAGTTCTTC. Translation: CASSPYPSLTGGGISYNEQFF.

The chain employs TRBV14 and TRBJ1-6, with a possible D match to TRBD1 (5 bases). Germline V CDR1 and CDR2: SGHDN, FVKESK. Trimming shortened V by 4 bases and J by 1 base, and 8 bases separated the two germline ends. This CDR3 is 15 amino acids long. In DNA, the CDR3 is TGTGCCAGCAGCCTAACAGGATCCTATAATTCACCCCTCCACTTT. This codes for CASSLTGSYNSPLHF. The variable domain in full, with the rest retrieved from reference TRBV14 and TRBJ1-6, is EAGVTQFPSHSVIEKGQTVTLRCDPISGHDNLYWYRRVMGKEIKFLLHFVKESKQDESGMPNNRFLAERTGGTYSTLKVQPAELEDSGVYFCASSLTGSYNSPLHFGNGTRLTVT.

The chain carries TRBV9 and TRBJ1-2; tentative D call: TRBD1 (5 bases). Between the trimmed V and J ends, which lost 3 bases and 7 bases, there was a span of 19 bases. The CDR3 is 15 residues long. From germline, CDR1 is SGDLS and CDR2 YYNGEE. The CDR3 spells CASSAPLGGVGGYTF. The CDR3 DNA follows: TGTGCCAGCAGCGCCCCTCTTGGAGGGGTAGGTGGCTACACCTTC.

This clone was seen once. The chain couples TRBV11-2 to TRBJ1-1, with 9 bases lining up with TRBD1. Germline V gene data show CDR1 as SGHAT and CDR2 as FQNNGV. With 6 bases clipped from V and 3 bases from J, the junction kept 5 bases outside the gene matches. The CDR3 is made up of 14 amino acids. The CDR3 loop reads CASRSTGGDTEAFF. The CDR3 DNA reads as TGTGCCAGCAGATCGACAGGGGGGGACACTGAAGCTTTCTTT.

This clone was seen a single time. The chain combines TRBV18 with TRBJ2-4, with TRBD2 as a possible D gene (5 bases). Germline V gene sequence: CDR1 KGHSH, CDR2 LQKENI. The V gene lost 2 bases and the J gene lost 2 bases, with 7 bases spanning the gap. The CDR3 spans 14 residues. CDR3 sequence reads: CASSPRGSKNIQYF. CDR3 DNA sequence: TGTGCCAGCTCACCAAGAGGGTCCAAAAACATTCAGTACTTC.

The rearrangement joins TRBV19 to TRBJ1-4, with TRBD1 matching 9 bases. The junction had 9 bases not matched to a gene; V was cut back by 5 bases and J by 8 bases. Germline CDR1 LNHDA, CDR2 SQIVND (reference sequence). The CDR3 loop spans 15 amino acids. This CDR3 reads CASSFTTGGGEKLFF. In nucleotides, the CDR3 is TGTGCCAGTAGTTTCACGACAGGGGGGGGCGAAAAACTGTTTTTT.

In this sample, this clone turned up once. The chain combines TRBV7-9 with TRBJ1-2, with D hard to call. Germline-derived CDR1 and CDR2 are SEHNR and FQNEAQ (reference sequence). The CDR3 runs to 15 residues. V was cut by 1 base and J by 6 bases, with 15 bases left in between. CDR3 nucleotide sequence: TGTGCCAGCAGCTTAGGCGGCAGACTTACCCATGGCTACACCTTC. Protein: CASSLGGRLTHGYTF.

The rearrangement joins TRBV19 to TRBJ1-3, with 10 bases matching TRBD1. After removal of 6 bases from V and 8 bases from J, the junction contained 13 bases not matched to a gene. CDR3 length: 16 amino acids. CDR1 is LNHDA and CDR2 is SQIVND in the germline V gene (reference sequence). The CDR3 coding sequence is TGTGCCAGTAGCACCACCAACCGGGACAGGGGAGACACCATATATTTT. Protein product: CASSTTNRDRGDTIYF.